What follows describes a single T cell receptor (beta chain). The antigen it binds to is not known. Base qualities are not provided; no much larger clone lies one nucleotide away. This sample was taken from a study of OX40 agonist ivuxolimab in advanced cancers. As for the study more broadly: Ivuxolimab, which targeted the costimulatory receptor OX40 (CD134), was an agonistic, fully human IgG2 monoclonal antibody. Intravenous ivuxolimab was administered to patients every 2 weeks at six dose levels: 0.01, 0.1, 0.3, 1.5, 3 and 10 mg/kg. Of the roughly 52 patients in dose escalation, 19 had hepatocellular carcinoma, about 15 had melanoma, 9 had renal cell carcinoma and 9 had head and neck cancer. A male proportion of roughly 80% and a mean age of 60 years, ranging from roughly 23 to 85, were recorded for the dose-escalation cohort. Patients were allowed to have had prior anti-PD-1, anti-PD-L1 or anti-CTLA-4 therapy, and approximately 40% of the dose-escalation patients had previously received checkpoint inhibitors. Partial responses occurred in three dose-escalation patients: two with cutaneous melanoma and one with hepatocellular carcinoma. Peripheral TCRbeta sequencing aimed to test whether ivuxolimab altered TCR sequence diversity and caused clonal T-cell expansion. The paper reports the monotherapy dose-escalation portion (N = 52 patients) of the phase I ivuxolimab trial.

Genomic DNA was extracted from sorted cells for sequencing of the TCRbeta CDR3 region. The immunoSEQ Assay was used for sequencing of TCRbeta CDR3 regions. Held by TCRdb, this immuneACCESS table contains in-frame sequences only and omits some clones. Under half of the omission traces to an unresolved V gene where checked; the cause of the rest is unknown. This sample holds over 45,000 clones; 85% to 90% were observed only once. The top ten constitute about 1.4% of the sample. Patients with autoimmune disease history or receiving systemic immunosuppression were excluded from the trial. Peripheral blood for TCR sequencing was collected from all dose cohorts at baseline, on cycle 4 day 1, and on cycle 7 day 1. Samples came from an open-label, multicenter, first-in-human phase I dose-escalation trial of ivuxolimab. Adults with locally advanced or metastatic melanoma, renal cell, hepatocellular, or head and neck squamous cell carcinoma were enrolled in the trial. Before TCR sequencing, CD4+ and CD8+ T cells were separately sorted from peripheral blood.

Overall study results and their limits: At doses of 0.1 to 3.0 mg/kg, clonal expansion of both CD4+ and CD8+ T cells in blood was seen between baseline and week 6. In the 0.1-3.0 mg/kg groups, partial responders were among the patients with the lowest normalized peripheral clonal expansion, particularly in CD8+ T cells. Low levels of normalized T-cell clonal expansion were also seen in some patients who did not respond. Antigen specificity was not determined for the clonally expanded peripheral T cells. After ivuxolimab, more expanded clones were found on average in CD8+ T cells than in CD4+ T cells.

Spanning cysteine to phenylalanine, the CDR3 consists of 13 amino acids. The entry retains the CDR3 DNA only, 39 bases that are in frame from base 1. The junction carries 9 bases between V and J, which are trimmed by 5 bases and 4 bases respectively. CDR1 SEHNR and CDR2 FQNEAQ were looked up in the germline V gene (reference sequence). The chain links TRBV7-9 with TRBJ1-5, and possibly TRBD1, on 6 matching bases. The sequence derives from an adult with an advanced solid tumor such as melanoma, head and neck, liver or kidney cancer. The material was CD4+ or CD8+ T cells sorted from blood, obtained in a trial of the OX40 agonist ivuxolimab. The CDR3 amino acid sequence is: CASSLGTNQPQHF. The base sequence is TGTGCCAGCAGCCTCGGGACAAATCAGCCCCAGCATTTT.